One sample yielded the 21 T cell receptor beta chains listed below, sequenced in a study of T cell responses to AZD1222 COVID-19 vaccine. Measured with immunoSEQ multiplex PCR; TCRdb has only the in-frame clones, and not every one. The table has 200,000 or so clones, 94% seen once. The material was peripheral blood, obtained on day 0 of AZD1222 vaccination. The receptors shown here come from an adult in good health.

The chain employs TRBV9 and TRBJ1-2; TRBD1 aligns across 8 bases. Germline V gives CDR1 SGDLS, CDR2 YYNGEE. With 4 bases clipped from V and 2 bases from J, the junction kept 10 bases outside the gene matches. The CDR3 spans 16 residues. CDR3 sequence reads: CASSPHQQGDNYGYTF. The DNA of the CDR3 is TGTGCCAGCAGCCCCCACCAACAGGGGGACAACTATGGCTACACCTTC.

The CDR3 DNA is TGCGCCAGCAGTGTTGCGGGAGGGCCTCGGAACAATGAGCAGTTCTTC. The encoded protein is CASSVAGGPRNNEQFF. V gene TRBV10-2 combines with J gene TRBJ2-1; the match to TRBD2 covers 9 bases. This CDR3 has 16 residues. Germline trimming cut 4 bases from V and 5 bases from J; bases unmatched to any gene: 9. Germline CDR1 reads WSHSY; CDR2 reads SAAADI.

The V and J genes are TRBV28 and TRBJ1-5, with D perhaps matching TRBD1 (5 bases). Germline-derived CDR1 and CDR2 are MDHEN and SYDVKM. There are 15 residues in the CDR3. V was pared by 5 bases and J by 6 bases, with 17 bases between. CDR3 in DNA: TGTGCCAGCAGTGAAACAGGAGCGAGGCGTCAGCCCCAGCATTTT. Encoded protein: CASSETGARRQPQHF. The variable domain in full, completed from reference TRBV28 and TRBJ1-5, reads DVKVTQSSRYLVKRTGEKVFLECVQDMDHENMFWYRQDPGLGLRLIYFSYDVKMKEKGDIPEGYSVSREKKERFSLILESASTNQTSMYLCASSETGARRQPQHFGDGTRLSIL.

The chain has TRBV6-5 and TRBJ2-1, with D hard to call. The germline gives CDR1 MNHEY, CDR2 SVGAGI. With 5 bases removed from V and 0 bases from J, the gap between germline ends came to 11 bases. The CDR3 has 15 residues. The CDR3 here is CASSPGFSSYNEQFF. Written as DNA, the CDR3 is TGTGCCAGCAGTCCCGGTTTTAGCTCCTACAATGAGCAGTTCTTC.

V usage is TRBV3-1 (or the pseudogene TRBV3-2) and J usage is TRBJ2-7, with 7 bases fitting TRBD2. Per germline, CDR1 LGHDT and CDR2 YNNKEL (reference sequence). The junction had 8 bases not matched to a gene; V was cut back by 4 bases and J by 2 bases. This CDR3 is 15 amino acids long. This CDR3 reads CASSPLGGFAYEQYF. The CDR3 region has the DNA TGTGCCAGCAGCCCCCTGGGGGGGTTCGCCTACGAGCAGTACTTC.

The V and J genes are TRBV19 and TRBJ1-2; TRBD1 matches 7 bases. The CDR3 has 15 amino acids. CDR1 is LNHDA and CDR2 is SQIVND in the germline V gene (reference sequence). Trimming took 1 base from V and 1 from J; bases not matched to a gene: 3. The CDR3 here is CASSIVYRGNYGYTF. The CDR3 DNA sequence: TGTGCCAGTAGTATAGTTTACAGGGGTAACTATGGCTACACCTTC. Variable domain in full (rest from reference TRBV19 and TRBJ1-2): DGGITQSPKYLFRKEGQNVTLSCEQNLNHDAMYWYRQDPGQGLRLIYYSQIVNDFQKGDIAEGYSVSREKKESFPLTVTSAQKNPTAFYLCASSIVYRGNYGYTFGSGTRLTVV.

This clone appeared a few times. The chain couples TRBV7-3 to TRBJ1-4, with D uncertain. CDR3 length: 12 amino acids. The V gene lost 4 bases and the J gene lost 4 bases, with 4 bases spanning the gap. CDR1 is SGHTA and CDR2 is FQGTGA in the germline V gene. The CDR3 spells CASSSRNEKLFF. In DNA form, the CDR3 reads TGTGCCAGCAGCTCCCGTAATGAAAAACTGTTTTTT.

The chain has TRBV5-1 and TRBJ2-3; D ambiguous. The CDR3 has 14 residues. The ends were cut back, 4 bases at V and 4 bases at J, with 13 bases in the middle. The germline V gene encodes CDR1 SGHRS and CDR2 YFSETQ. CDR3 sequence (DNA): TGCGCCAGCAGCCCCACCCCGGGCGCAGATACGCAGTATTTT. Protein sequence: CASSPTPGADTQYF.

This chain links TRBV11-2 with TRBJ2-1, with D perhaps TRBD2 (5 bases). The ends were cut back, 0 bases at V and 1 base at J, with 7 bases in the middle. CDR1 is SGHAT, CDR2 FQNNGV, per germline. The CDR3 runs to 15 residues. The CDR3 bases are TGTGCCAGCAGCTTAGAACCGGGATCCTACAATGAGCAGTTCTTC. This codes for CASSLEPGSYNEQFF.

This sequence joins TRBV27 and TRBJ1-1, with D maybe TRBD1 (6 bases). The ends were cut back, 4 bases at V and 5 bases at J, with 20 bases in the middle. There are 16 residues in the CDR3. CDR1 and CDR2 (germline): MNHEY, SMNVEV (reference sequence). The CDR3, as DNA: TGTGCCAGCAGTTCCCCGGACAGCGGCTATGGGACTGAAGCTTTCTTT. Amino acid sequence: CASSSPDSGYGTEAFF.

The genes are TRBV14 and TRBJ2-3; D possibly uses TRBD1 or TRBD2 (5 bases each). CDR1 and CDR2 from the germline V gene are SGHDN and FVKESK. This CDR3 comprises 14 residues. V shed 5 bases and J shed 2 bases, with 11 bases lying between them. The CDR3 sequence: CASSSVGTTDTQYF. In DNA form, the CDR3 reads TGTGCCAGCAGCTCAGTAGGGACCACAGATACGCAGTATTTT.

This clone came up once. The V call is TRBV7-9, the J call TRBJ2-2; D is uncertain. V was pared by 5 bases and J by 1 base, with 8 bases between. CDR1 and CDR2 (germline): SEHNR, FQNEAQ (reference sequence). The CDR3 consists of 14 residues. CDR3 in DNA: TGTGCCAGCAGCCGACAAGGGAACACCGGGGAGCTGTTTTTT. Translation gives CASSRQGNTGELFF.

The chain uses TRBV9 and TRBJ1-1; possible D gene TRBD1, 6 bases. With 6 bases removed from V and 3 bases from J, the gap between germline ends came to 15 bases. CDR3 length equals 14 residues. Germline V lookup: CDR1 SGDLS, CDR2 YYNGEE. Written as DNA, the CDR3 is TGTGCCAGCAACCCGGAGGGGGGCGACACTGAAGCTTTCTTT. Translating gives CASNPEGGDTEAFF.

The V call is TRBV6-5, the J call TRBJ1-1; no definite D call. This CDR3 is 12 amino acids long. Trimming left V 6 bases short and J 11 bases short, with 16 bases between. Germline V gives CDR1 MNHEY, CDR2 SVGAGI. The CDR3 DNA is TGTGCCAGCAGCGTACCTTCTATGTGGGCTTTCTTT. Its protein is CASSVPSMWAFF.

The rearrangement uses TRBV4-2 and TRBJ1-4; no firm D call. The V end lost 4 bases, the J end lost 5 bases, and 11 bases lay between the germline ends. The germline CDR1 and CDR2 sequences are LGHNA and YNFKEQ. The CDR3 consists of 14 residues. The CDR3 loop reads CASSPRRGNEKLFF. CDR3 nucleotides: TGTGCCAGCAGCCCGAGACGTGGCAATGAAAAACTGTTTTTT.

V and J are TRBV25-1 and TRBJ1-5; D unresolved. With 2 bases removed from V and 7 bases from J, the gap between germline ends came to 9 bases. The CDR3 extends over 13 amino acids. CDR1 and CDR2 (germline): MGHDK, SYGVNS. The CDR3 spells CASSERVGQPQHF. CDR3 sequence (DNA): TGTGCCAGCAGTGAAAGAGTAGGGCAGCCCCAGCATTTT.

This rearrangement joins TRBV5-1 to TRBJ1-6; 7 bases map to TRBD1. The CDR3 loop spans 18 amino acids. With V trimmed by 1 base and J by 0 bases, 7 bases remained unmatched. Germline CDR1 and CDR2: SGHRS and YFSETQ. The DNA for the CDR3 is TGCGCCAGCAGCTTGACCTACAGGGGTAGCTCCTATAATTCACCCCTCCACTTT. It yields the protein CASSLTYRGSSYNSPLHF.

The V gene is TRBV28, the J gene TRBJ1-5; 7 nucleotides agree with TRBD1. The CDR3 extends over 14 amino acids. Germline V CDR1 and CDR2: MDHEN, SYDVKM. With V trimmed by 5 bases and J by 4 bases, 5 bases remained unmatched. The DNA of the CDR3 is TGTGCCAGCAGTGTCCCAGGGGGAAATCAGCCCCAGCATTTT. It translates to CASSVPGGNQPQHF. Full variable domain (outside the CDR3, taken from reference TRBV28 and TRBJ1-5): DVKVTQSSRYLVKRTGEKVFLECVQDMDHENMFWYRQDPGLGLRLIYFSYDVKMKEKGDIPEGYSVSREKKERFSLILESASTNQTSMYLCASSVPGGNQPQHFGDGTRLSIL.

This clone was detected once. The chain couples TRBV27 to TRBJ2-3; 10 nucleotides match TRBD2. V was pared by 2 bases and J by 6 bases, with 8 bases of the junction left unmatched. The CDR3 consists of 16 residues. Germline V gives CDR1 MNHEY, CDR2 SMNVEV (reference sequence). The CDR3 here is CASSLPPSGGVDTQYF. The CDR3 coding sequence is TGTGCCAGCAGTTTACCCCCTAGCGGGGGTGTGGATACGCAGTATTTT.

The CDR3 bases are TGTGCCAGCAGCTTAGATCAAGCAGATCAGCCCCAGCATTTT. This gives the protein CASSLDQADQPQHF. The chain joins TRBV11-2 to TRBJ1-5; no firm D call. V gave up 0 bases and J gave up 5 bases, with 8 bases separating them. CDR1 is SGHAT, CDR2 FQNNGV, per germline. The CDR3 covers 14 residues.

The chain links TRBV11-2 to TRBJ2-1, with D perhaps matching TRBD1 (6 bases). Germline V lookup: CDR1 SGHAT, CDR2 FQNNGV. The CDR3 is 15 residues long. V lost 0 bases and J lost 6, with 12 bases in between. This chain's CDR3 is CASSLDPVRGNEQFF. DNA of the CDR3: TGTGCCAGCAGCTTAGACCCCGTCAGGGGCAATGAGCAGTTCTTC. The entire variable domain, with the rest obtained from reference TRBV11-2 and TRBJ2-1, is as follows: EAGVAQSPRYKIIEKRQSVAFWCNPISGHATLYWYQQILGQGPKLLIQFQNNGVVDDSQLPKDRFSAERLKGVDSTLKIQPAKLEDSAVYLCASSLDPVRGNEQFFGPGTRLTVL.